A selection of T cell receptor beta chains follows, all from one sample in a study of cytomegalovirus exposure and HLA in healthy donors. The repertoire was sequenced with immunoSEQ multiplex PCR; TCRdb's copy has only in-frame clones and lacks some. The repertoire consists of 150,000 to 200,000 clones, with around 78% occurring once and the leading ten covering approximately 3.1%. The source material was PBMCs. All receptors come from a woman aged 40 to 49 in good health and CMV-seronegative. Each CDR3 is given with its conserved first and last residue. Each record gives: D gene, CDR3 length, clone size, J gene, V gene, CDR3 DNA, CDR3 protein. The D gene is left open where the match is weak. Size is omitted from some rows. Given values are once, few, many or a class for expanded clones.

D: TRBD1
length: 15
size: few
J: TRBJ1-1
V: TRBV5-8
DNA: TGTGCCAGCAGCGCAGGGACAGGGGTGTACACTGAAGCTTTCTTT
CDR3: CASSAGTGVYTEAFF

D: -
length: 12
size: -
J: TRBJ2-1
V: TRBV5-8
DNA: TGTGCCAGCAGCTTAGACCCTGTGACTGTATTCTTC
CDR3: CASSLDPVTVFF

D: -
length: 19
size: -
J: TRBJ1-3
V: TRBV5-4
DNA: TGTGCCAGCAGCTCAACTTTGCTAGCGGGAGTACCGCCAGGAAACACCATATATTTT
CDR3: CASSSTLLAGVPPGNTIYF

D: -
length: 15
size: -
J: TRBJ2-7
V: TRBV5-4
DNA: TGTGCCAGCAGCTACCACTATGGCGGTGACTACGAGCAGTACTTC
CDR3: CASSYHYGGDYEQYF

D: -
length: 14
size: -
J: TRBJ2-7
V: TRBV11-2
DNA: TGTGCCAGCAGCTTAATGGACAGCCCCTACGAGCAGTACTTC
CDR3: CASSLMDSPYEQYF

D: -
length: 16
size: -
J: TRBJ2-2
V: TRBV28
DNA: TGTGCCAGCAGATCAACAGGGAAGGGGGACACCGGGGAGCTGTTTTTT
CDR3: CASRSTGKGDTGELFF

D: -
length: 13
size: once
J: TRBJ2-7
V: TRBV11-2
DNA: TGTGCCAGCAGCGGGGGCCTCTCCTACGAGCAGTACTTC
CDR3: CASSGGLSYEQYF

D: TRBD1
length: 15
size: -
J: TRBJ1-2
V: TRBV19
DNA: TGTGCCAGTAGTATGGGGGACAGCACTAACTATGGCTACACCTTC
CDR3: CASSMGDSTNYGYTF

D: -
length: 12
size: -
J: TRBJ1-1
V: TRBV5-5
DNA: TGTGCCAGCAGCTTCCGGGGGACTGAAGCTTTCTTT
CDR3: CASSFRGTEAFF

D: -
length: 15
size: -
J: TRBJ1-4
V: TRBV6-5
DNA: TGTGCCAGCAGTACCGGTCTGTCCAGAGGTGAAAAACTGTTTTTT
CDR3: CASSTGLSRGEKLFF

D: -
length: 13
size: few
J: TRBJ1-4
V: TRBV6-6
DNA: TGTGCCAGCAGCGACAGTCTAAATGAAAAACTGTTTTTT
CDR3: CASSDSLNEKLFF

D: -
length: 15
size: -
J: TRBJ1-1
V: TRBV14
DNA: TGTGCCAGCAGCCAAGTCGGGGGGGGGAACACTGAAGCTTTCTTT
CDR3: CASSQVGGGNTEAFF

D: -
length: 13
size: -
J: TRBJ2-7
V: TRBV2
DNA: TGTGCCAGCACTTGGGGGGGGCGCTACGAGCAGTACTTC
CDR3: CASTWGGRYEQYF

D: TRBD1
length: 12
size: -
J: TRBJ2-7
V: TRBV7-6
DNA: TGTGCCAGCAGCCGGACAGGCTACGAGCAGTACTTC
CDR3: CASSRTGYEQYF

D: TRBD1
length: 15
size: -
J: TRBJ1-6
V: TRBV4-1
DNA: TGCGCCAGCAGCCAAGATGGGACAGATAATTCACCCCTCCACTTT
CDR3: CASSQDGTDNSPLHF

D: TRBD2
length: 18
size: -
J: TRBJ2-2
V: TRBV4-2
DNA: TGTGCCAGCAGCCACAGGTTGGGGGCGGGGGGGCGCCCCGGGGAGCTGTTTTTT
CDR3: CASSHRLGAGGRPGELFF

D: -
length: 19
size: -
J: TRBJ1-4
V: TRBV16
DNA: TGTGCCAGCAGCCAACTTCGCAGGGCCAATTACTGGGGTAATGAAAAACTGTTTTTT
CDR3: CASSQLRRANYWGNEKLFF

D: -
length: 14
size: few
J: TRBJ1-1
V: TRBV6-5
DNA: TGTGCCAGCAGTAACGTACCAGGGAACACTGAAGCTTTCTTT
CDR3: CASSNVPGNTEAFF

D: TRBD1
length: 16
size: few
J: TRBJ1-5
V: TRBV4-1
DNA: TGCGCCAGCAGCCCCGCGGGACAGATTAGCAATCAGCCCCAGCATTTT
CDR3: CASSPAGQISNQPQHF

D: TRBD2
length: 16
size: -
J: TRBJ2-3
V: TRBV19
DNA: TGTGCCAGTAATCGCCTAGCGGGGGGCCGGACAGATACGCAGTATTTT
CDR3: CASNRLAGGRTDTQYF

D: -
length: 14
size: -
J: TRBJ1-5
V: TRBV10-3
DNA: TGTGCCATCAGTGAAGAGACACACAATCAGCCCCAGCATTTT
CDR3: CAISEETHNQPQHF

D: TRBD1
length: 18
size: -
J: TRBJ1-5
V: TRBV11-2
DNA: TGTGCCAGCAGCTTAGGGACGACGGGACAGGGTAGCAATCAGCCCCAGCATTTT
CDR3: CASSLGTTGQGSNQPQHF

D: -
length: 15
size: -
J: TRBJ1-2
V: TRBV10-3
DNA: TGTGCCATCAGTGAGTCGGGGGGTTCCCTCTATGGCTACACCTTC
CDR3: CAISESGGSLYGYTF

D: TRBD2
length: 17
size: -
J: TRBJ2-5
V: TRBV23-1
DNA: TGCGCCAGCAGTCATACTAGCGGGGAGAGGATTACTGAGACCCAGTACTTC
CDR3: CASSHTSGERITETQYF

D: TRBD1
length: 15
size: -
J: TRBJ1-3
V: TRBV6-5
DNA: TGTGCCAGCAGGGGACAGGGGGTCTCTGGAAACACCATATATTTT
CDR3: CASRGQGVSGNTIYF

D: TRBD1
length: 16
size: few
J: TRBJ1-2
V: TRBV7-9
DNA: TGTGCCAGCAGCACTTCTAACGGACAGGCTTCTGATGGCTACACCTTC
CDR3: CASSTSNGQASDGYTF

D: -
length: 14
size: -
J: TRBJ2-3
V: TRBV10-3
DNA: TGTGCCATCAGTGAGTCGATAGACACAGATACGCAGTATTTT
CDR3: CAISESIDTDTQYF

D: -
length: 13
size: -
J: TRBJ1-3
V: TRBV11-2
DNA: TGTGCCAGCAGACGGCCAGGGGAAGGGACCATATATTTT
CDR3: CASRRPGEGTIYF

D: TRBD1
length: 16
size: -
J: TRBJ1-5
V: TRBV5-1
DNA: TGCGCCAGCAGCTTGGGGGGACAGTTAAGCAATCAGCCCCAGCATTTT
CDR3: CASSLGGQLSNQPQHF